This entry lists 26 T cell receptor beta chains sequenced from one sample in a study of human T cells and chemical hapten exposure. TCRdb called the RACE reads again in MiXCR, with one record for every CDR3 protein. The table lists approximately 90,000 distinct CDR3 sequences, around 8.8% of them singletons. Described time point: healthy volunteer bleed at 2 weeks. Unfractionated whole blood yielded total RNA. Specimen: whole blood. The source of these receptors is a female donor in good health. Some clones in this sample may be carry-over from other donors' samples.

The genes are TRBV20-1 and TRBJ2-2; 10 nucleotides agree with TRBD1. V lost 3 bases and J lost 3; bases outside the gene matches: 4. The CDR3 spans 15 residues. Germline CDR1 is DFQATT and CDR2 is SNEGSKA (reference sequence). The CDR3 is CSASLGQGYTGELFF. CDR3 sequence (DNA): TGCAGTGCTAGCTTGGGACAGGGGTACACCGGGGAGCTGTTTTTT.

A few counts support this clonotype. CDR3: CASSLDRADTQYF. CDR3 nucleotides: TGTGCCAGCAGCTTAGATCGGGCTGATACGCAGTATTTT. This sequence joins TRBV11-2 and TRBJ2-3; D not resolved. With 0 bases removed from V and 6 bases from J, the gap between germline ends came to 7 bases. CDR3 length: 13 residues. Germline V gene lookup returns CDR1 SGHAT and CDR2 FQNNGV.

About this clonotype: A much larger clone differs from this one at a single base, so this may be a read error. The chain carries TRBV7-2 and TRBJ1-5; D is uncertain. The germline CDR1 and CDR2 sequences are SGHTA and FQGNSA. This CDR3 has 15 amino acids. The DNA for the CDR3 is TGTGTCAGCAGCTTAGGCTCAGCCCGCAATCAGCCCCAGCATTTT. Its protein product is CVSSLGSARNQPQHF.

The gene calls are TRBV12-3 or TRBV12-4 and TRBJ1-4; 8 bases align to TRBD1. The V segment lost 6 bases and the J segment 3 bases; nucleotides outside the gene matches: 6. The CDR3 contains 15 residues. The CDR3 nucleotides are TGTGCCAGCAGGCCGCCGGGACAGGCTAATGAAAAACTGTTTTTT. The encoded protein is CASRPPGQANEKLFF.

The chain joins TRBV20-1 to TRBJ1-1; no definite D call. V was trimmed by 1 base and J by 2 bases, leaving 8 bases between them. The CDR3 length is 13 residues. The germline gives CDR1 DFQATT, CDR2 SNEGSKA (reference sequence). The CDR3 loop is CSARADLNTEAFF. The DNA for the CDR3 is TGCAGTGCTAGAGCAGACCTTAACACTGAAGCTTTCTTT.

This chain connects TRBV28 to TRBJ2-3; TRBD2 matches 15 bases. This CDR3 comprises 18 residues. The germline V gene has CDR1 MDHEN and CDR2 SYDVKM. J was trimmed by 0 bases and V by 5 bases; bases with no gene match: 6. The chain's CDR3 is CASSPMGLAGGSTDTQYF. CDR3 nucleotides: TGTGCCAGCAGTCCGATGGGACTAGCGGGAGGTAGCACAGATACGCAGTATTTT.

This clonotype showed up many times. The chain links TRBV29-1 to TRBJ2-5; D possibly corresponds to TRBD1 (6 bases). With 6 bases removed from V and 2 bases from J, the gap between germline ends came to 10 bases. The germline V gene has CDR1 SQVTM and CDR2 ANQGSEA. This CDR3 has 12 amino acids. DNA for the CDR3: TGCAGCGTCCCGGGACATCAAGAGACCCAGTACTTC. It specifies CSVPGHQETQYF.

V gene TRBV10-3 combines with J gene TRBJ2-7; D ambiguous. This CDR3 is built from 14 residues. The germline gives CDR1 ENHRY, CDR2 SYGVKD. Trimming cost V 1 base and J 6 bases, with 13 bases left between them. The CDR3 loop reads CAISEFTGASEQYF. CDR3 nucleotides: TGTGCCATCAGTGAGTTTACGGGCGCGTCCGAGCAGTACTTC.

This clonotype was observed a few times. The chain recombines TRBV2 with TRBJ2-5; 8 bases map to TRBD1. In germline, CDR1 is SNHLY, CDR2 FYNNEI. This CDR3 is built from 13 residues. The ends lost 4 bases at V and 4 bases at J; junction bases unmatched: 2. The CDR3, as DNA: TGTGCCAGCAGTGGCAGGGGGCCAGAGACCCAGTACTTC. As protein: CASSGRGPETQYF. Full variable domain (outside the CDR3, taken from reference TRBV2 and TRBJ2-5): EPEVTQTPSHQVTQMGQEVILRCVPISNHLYFYWYRQILGQKVEFLVSFYNNEISEKSEIFDDQFSVERPDGSNFTLKIRSTKLEDSAMYFCASSGRGPETQYFGPGTRLLVL.

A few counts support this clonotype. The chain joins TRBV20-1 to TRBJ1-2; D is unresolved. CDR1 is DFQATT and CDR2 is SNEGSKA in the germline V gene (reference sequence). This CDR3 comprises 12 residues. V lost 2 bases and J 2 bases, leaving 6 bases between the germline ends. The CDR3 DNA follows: TGCAGTGCTAGAAATCAGAACTATGGCTACACCTTC. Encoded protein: CSARNQNYGYTF.

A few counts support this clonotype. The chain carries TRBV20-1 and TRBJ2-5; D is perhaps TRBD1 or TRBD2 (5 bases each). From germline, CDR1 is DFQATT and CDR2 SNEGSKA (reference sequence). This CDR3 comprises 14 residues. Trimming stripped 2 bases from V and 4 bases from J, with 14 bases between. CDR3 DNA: TGCAGTGCTAGAAGCTTGGGACCAGCAGAGACCCAGTACTTC. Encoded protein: CSARSLGPAETQYF.

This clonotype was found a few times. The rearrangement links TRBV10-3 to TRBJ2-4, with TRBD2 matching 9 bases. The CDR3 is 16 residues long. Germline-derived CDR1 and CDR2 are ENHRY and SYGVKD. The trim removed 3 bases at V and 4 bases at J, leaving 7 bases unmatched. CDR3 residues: CAISEFLAGQKNIQYF. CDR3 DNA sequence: TGTGCCATCAGTGAATTCCTAGCGGGGCAAAAAAACATTCAGTACTTC.

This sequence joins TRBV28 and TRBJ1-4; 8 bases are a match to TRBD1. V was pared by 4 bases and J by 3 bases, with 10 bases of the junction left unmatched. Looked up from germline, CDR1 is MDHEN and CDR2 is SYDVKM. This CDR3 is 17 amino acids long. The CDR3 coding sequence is TGTGCCAGCAGTTCCCTAACAGGGGGGTTAGCTAATGAAAAACTGTTTTTT. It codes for CASSSLTGGLANEKLFF.

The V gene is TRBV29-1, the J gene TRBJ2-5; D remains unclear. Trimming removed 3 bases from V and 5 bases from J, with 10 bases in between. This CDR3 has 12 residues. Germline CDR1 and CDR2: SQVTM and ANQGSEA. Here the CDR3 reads CSVEAFGETQYF. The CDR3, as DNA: TGCAGCGTTGAGGCTTTCGGGGAGACCCAGTACTTC. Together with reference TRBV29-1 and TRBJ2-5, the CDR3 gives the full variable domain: SAVISQKPSRDICQRGTSLTIQCQVDSQVTMMFWYRQQPGQSLTLIATANQGSEATYESGFVIDKFPISRPNLTFSTLTVSNMSPEDSSIYLCSVEAFGETQYFGPGTRLLVL.

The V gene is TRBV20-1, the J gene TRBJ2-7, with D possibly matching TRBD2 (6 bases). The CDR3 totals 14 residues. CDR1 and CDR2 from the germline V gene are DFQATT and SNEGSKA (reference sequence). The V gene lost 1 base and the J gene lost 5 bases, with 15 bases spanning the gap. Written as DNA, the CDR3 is TGCAGTGCTAGAGGCGGGGACTCGGATCACGAGCAGTACTTC. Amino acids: CSARGGDSDHEQYF.

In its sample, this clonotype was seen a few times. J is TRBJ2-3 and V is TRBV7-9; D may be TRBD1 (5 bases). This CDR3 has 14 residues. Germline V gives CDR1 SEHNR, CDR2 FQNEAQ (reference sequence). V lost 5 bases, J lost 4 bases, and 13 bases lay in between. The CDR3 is CASSTLRGADTQYF. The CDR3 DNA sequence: TGTGCCAGCAGCACCTTAAGGGGTGCAGATACGCAGTATTTT.

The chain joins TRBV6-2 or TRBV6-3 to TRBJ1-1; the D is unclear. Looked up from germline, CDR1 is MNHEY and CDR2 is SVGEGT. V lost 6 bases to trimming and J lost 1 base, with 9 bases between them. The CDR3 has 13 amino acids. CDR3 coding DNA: TGTGCCAGCAGGGCTTCAGCGAACACTGAAGCTTTCTTT. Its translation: CASRASANTEAFF.

The CDR3 spells CASLETNTGELFF. In DNA, the CDR3 is TGCGCCAGCCTAGAAACGAACACCGGGGAGCTGTTTTTT. The chain employs TRBV10-1 and TRBJ2-2; unclear D gene. CDR1 is WNHNN and CDR2 is SYGVQD in the germline V gene (reference sequence). V lost 8 bases to trimming and J lost 0 bases, with 7 bases between them. The CDR3 is 13 residues long.

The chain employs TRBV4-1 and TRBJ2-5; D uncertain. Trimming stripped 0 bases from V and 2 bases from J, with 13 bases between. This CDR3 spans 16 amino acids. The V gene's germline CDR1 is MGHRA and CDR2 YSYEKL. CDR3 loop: CASSQEYGSTQETQYF. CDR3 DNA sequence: TGCGCCAGCAGCCAAGAATATGGGTCTACTCAAGAGACCCAGTACTTC.

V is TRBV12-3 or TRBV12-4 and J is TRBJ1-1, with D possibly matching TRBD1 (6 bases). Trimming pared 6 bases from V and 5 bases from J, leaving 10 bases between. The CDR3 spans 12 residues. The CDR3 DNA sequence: TGTGCCAGCAGCCATACAGGGACTGAAGCTTTCTTT. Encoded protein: CASSHTGTEAFF.

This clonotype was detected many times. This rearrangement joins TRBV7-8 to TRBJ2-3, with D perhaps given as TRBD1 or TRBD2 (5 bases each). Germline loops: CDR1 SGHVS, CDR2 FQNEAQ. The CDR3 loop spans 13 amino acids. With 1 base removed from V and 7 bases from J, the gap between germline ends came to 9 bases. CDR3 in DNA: TGTGCCAGCAGCTTAGAGGGACGAAATACGCAGTATTTT. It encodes CASSLEGRNTQYF. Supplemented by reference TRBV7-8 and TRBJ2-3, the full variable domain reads GAGVSQSPRYKVAKRGQDVALRCDPISGHVSLFWYQQALGQGPEFLTYFQNEAQLDKSGLPSDRFFAERPEGSVSTLKIQRTQQEDSAVYLCASSLEGRNTQYFGPGTRLTVL.

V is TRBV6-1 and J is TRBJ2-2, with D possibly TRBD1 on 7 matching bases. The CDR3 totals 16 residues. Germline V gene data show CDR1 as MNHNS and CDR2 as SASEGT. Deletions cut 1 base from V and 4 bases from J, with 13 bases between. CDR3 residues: CASSEGRQGGTGELFF. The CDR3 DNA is TGTGCCAGCAGTGAAGGACGGCAGGGGGGCACCGGGGAGCTGTTTTTT.

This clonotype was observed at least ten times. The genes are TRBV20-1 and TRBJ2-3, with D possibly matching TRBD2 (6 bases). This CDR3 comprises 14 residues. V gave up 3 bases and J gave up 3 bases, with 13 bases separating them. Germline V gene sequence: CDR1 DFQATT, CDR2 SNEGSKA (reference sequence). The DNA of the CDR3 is TGCAGTGCTAGGGCCGGAGGGGAGACAGATACGCAGTATTTT. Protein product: CSARAGGETDTQYF.

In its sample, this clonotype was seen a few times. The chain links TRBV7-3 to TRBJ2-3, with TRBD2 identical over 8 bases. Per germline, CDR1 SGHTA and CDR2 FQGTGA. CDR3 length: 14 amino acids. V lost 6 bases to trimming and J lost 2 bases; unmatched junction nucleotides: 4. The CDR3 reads CASRLAGPTDTQYF. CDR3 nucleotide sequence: TGTGCCAGCAGGCTAGCGGGTCCCACAGATACGCAGTATTTT.

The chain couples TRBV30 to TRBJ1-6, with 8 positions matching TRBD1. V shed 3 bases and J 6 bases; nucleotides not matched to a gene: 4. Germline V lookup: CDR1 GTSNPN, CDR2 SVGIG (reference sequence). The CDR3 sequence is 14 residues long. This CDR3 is CAWSQGAGNSPLHF. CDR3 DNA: TGTGCCTGGAGCCAGGGGGCTGGTAATTCACCCCTCCACTTT.

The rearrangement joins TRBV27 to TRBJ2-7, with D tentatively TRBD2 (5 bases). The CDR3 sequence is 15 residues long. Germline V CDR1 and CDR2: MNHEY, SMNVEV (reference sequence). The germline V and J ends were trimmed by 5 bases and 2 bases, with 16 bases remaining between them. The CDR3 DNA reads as TGTGCCAGCAGTGAGGACTCAAGCCAAGCCTACGAGCAGTACTTC. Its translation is CASSEDSSQAYEQYF.